The 9 T cell receptor beta chains listed next were all sequenced from one sample in a study of blood T cell repertoires in COVID-19. This table comes from immunoSEQ multiplex PCR, and its TCRdb copy is limited to in-frame clones, with some not included. The sample comprises about 360,000 clones, approximately 80% of which are singletons, and more than 0.85% rests with the top ten. The specimen was peripheral blood. All receptors come from a human donor with acute or convalescent COVID-19. The donor label of this sample is uncertain.

The chain employs TRBV30 and TRBJ1-5; D remains ambiguous. This CDR3 is 14 amino acids long. V was clipped by 2 bases and J by 4 bases, with 12 bases between them. The germline V gene has CDR1 GTSNPN and CDR2 SVGIG (reference sequence). The CDR3 DNA reads as TGTGCCTGGAGTCGAGGGAACGGGAATCAGCCCCAGCATTTT. Translating it yields CAWSRGNGNQPQHF.

The chain links TRBV3-1 (or the pseudogene TRBV3-2) to TRBJ2-5, with D uncertain. The V gene's germline CDR1 is LGHDT and CDR2 YNNKEL (reference sequence). V was cut by 1 base and J by 5 bases, with 8 bases left in between. The CDR3 totals 13 residues. In DNA, the CDR3 is TGTGCCAGCAGCCAAGGACGAGCGGAGACCCAGTACTTC. As protein: CASSQGRAETQYF.

The rearrangement links TRBV24-1 to TRBJ1-2; D is perhaps TRBD1 (6 bases). Germline-derived CDR1 and CDR2 are KGHDR and SFDVKD. V shed 5 bases and J shed 2 bases, with 11 bases lying between them. This CDR3 has 14 amino acids. The CDR3 region has the DNA TGTGCCACCAGTGGTGGGGGCATAAACTATGGCTACACCTTC. Translating gives CATSGGGINYGYTF.

This chain's CDR3 is CASRHLRGHATEAFF. DNA of the CDR3: TGCGCCAGCAGACATCTTAGGGGGCACGCCACTGAAGCTTTCTTT. The J gene is TRBJ1-1, the V gene TRBV5-1; TRBD1 agrees at 7 bases. There are 15 residues in the CDR3. The V and J ends lost 5 bases and 4 bases, in that order; junction bases with no gene match: 11. Per germline, CDR1 SGHRS and CDR2 YFSETQ. The full variable domain, its missing parts supplied by reference TRBV5-1 and TRBJ1-1, is KAGVTQTPRYLIKTRGQQVTLSCSPISGHRSVSWYQQTPGQGLQFLFEYFSETQRNKGNFPGRFSGRQFSNSRSEMNVSTLELGDSALYLCASRHLRGHATEAFFGQGTRLTVV.

This clone came up a few times. The chain is built from TRBV2 and TRBJ2-1; 7 bases align to TRBD2. Germline loops: CDR1 SNHLY, CDR2 FYNNEI. The CDR3 is 16 amino acids. V dropped 6 bases and J dropped 5; count of bases not matched to a gene: 13. The CDR3 nucleotides are TGTGCCAGCAGGGCTACCTCGACTAGCTGGGACAATGAGCAGTTCTTC. It translates to CASRATSTSWDNEQFF.

J is TRBJ1-1 and V is TRBV14; unclear D gene. Per germline, CDR1 SGHDN and CDR2 FVKESK. The length of the CDR3 is 19 residues. Trimming removed 1 base at V and 0 bases at J, with 21 bases between. CDR3 bases: TGTGCCAGCAGCCAAGTGAAAGGAGCGGAGGGAATATTGAACACTGAAGCTTTCTTT. Translated: CASSQVKGAEGILNTEAFF.

This sequence joins TRBV6-5 and TRBJ1-1; D is unclear. Trimming took 6 bases from V and 2 from J, leaving 7 bases between them. The CDR3 is 12 amino acids. Germline V gives CDR1 MNHEY, CDR2 SVGAGI. CDR3 in amino acids: CASRISNTEAFF. The DNA of the CDR3 is TGTGCCAGCAGGATTAGTAACACTGAAGCTTTCTTT.

The chain combines TRBV2 with TRBJ1-4; no reliable D call. Germline V gives CDR1 SNHLY, CDR2 FYNNEI. This CDR3 has 13 amino acids. V lost 3 bases, J lost 10 bases, and 12 bases lay in between. CDR3 sequence: CASSEEVIGKLFF. Here the CDR3 DNA reads TGTGCCAGCAGTGAGGAGGTAATTGGAAAACTGTTTTTT.

The chain employs TRBV5-6 and TRBJ2-5, with a tentative D call TRBD1 (6 bases). The CDR3 length is 17 residues. Germline V gives CDR1 SGHDT, CDR2 YYEEEE. The V gene lost 3 bases and the J gene lost 5 bases, with 23 bases spanning the gap. The DNA for the CDR3 is TGTGCCAGCAGCTACCGACAGAGCCGGGGTACAGGGGAGACCCAGTACTTC. Residues: CASSYRQSRGTGETQYF. The full variable domain, with the rest looked up from reference TRBV5-6 and TRBJ2-5, is DAGVTQSPTHLIKTRGQQVTLRCSPKSGHDTVSWYQQALGQGPQFIFQYYEEEERQRGNFPDRFSGHQFPNYSSELNVNALLLGDSALYLCASSYRQSRGTGETQYFGPGTRLLVL.